This T cell receptor beta chain appears in the sequencing data of a study of blood T cell repertoires in COVID-19. Study-level background: T cells, B-cell-depleted T cells, or PBMCs provided the cDNA or gDNA that served as material.

Authors' processing steps: Counts of nucleated cells, estimated from reference gene primer amplification, were obtained. Here immunoSEQ multiplex PCR was the method, and the copy in TCRdb shows in-frame clones only, minus some. Clone size and the V and J calls come from that table; the DNA yielded D and trimming. This repertoire shows 150,000 to 200,000 clones, roughly 80% found once; its top ten account for around 5.2%. The V gene's germline CDR1 is KGHSH and CDR2 LQKENI. The length of the CDR3 is 16 residues. V lost 0 bases and J lost 4; bases outside the gene matches: 8. Living in 20 to 30 US areas, the participants were between roughly 18 and 89 years of age. Participants were placed into cohorts based on the clinical history they reported.

This chain uses TRBV18 with TRBJ2-5; 7 bases match TRBD2. The sample taken for sequencing was PBMCs or T cells enriched from blood (not recorded which). This clonotype was sampled from a woman aged 55-75 years with acute COVID-19. The CDR3 sequence: CASSPPWDYLGETQYF. CDR3 in DNA: TGTGCCAGCTCACCACCGTGGGACTATTTGGGAGAGACCCAGTACTTC. The full variable domain, its missing parts supplied by reference TRBV18 and TRBJ2-5, is NAGVMQNPRHLVRRRGQEARLRCSPMKGHSHVYWYRQLPEEGLKFMVYLQKENIIDESGMPKERFSAEFPKEGPSILRIQQVVRGDSAAYFCASSPPWDYLGETQYFGPGTRLLVL.